This T cell receptor beta chain was recorded in a study of T cell responses to AZD1222 COVID-19 vaccine. Notes on this clone: Its specificity is not known.

General study points: A mostly white British donor set with more females was recruited, and clonal diversity was possibly underestimated.

With 3 bases removed from V and 5 bases from J, the gap between germline ends came to 9 bases. CDR1 GTSNPN and CDR2 SVGIG come from the germline V gene (reference sequence). This CDR3 comprises 12 residues. Using immunoSEQ multiplex PCR, the repertoire was profiled, and TCRdb retains in-frame clones only, with some absent. The sample records roughly 100,000 clones, approximately 88% being singletons. V and J are TRBV30 and TRBJ2-3; D gene unclear. This clonotype originated in an adult in good health. Sequencing was performed on peripheral blood, taken on day 0 of AZD1222 vaccination. The CDR3 nucleotides read TGTGCCTGGAGAGCCGGGCGAGATACGCAGTATTTT. This translates into CAWRAGRDTQYF.